Listed below are T cell receptor beta chains from one sample, sequenced in a study of blood T cell repertoires in COVID-19. Clones were read by immunoSEQ multiplex PCR, and TCRdb kept only the in-frame ones, dropping some. The table shows about 140,000 clones, with 84% occurring only once. Source material: peripheral blood. The receptors shown here come from a woman aged 60-75 years with acute or convalescent COVID-19. Both conserved end residues are part of each CDR3. The D gene is left open where the match is weak. Some rows have no size entry. The others give once, few or many, or a class for an expanded clone.

d_gene: NA; v_gene: TRBV5-1; abundance: NA; j_gene: TRBJ2-1; CDR3aa: CASSSRDQSSYNEQFF; CDR3nt: TGCGCCAGCAGCTCGAGGGATCAGAGCTCCTACAATGAGCAGTTCTTC
d_gene: NA; v_gene: TRBV9; abundance: NA; j_gene: TRBJ2-1; CDR3aa: CASSVTGEINNEQFF; CDR3nt: TGTGCCAGCAGCGTAACGGGGGAGATCAACAATGAGCAGTTCTTC
d_gene: NA; v_gene: TRBV7-9; abundance: few; j_gene: TRBJ2-6; CDR3aa: CASSLGARSGANVLTF; CDR3nt: TGTGCCAGCAGCTTAGGAGCTCGCTCTGGGGCCAACGTCCTGACTTTC
d_gene: TRBD2; v_gene: TRBV6-5; abundance: NA; j_gene: TRBJ2-1; CDR3aa: CASTERVAGYNEQFF; CDR3nt: TGTGCCAGCACCGAAAGGGTAGCGGGGTACAATGAGCAGTTCTTC
d_gene: NA; v_gene: TRBV7-9; abundance: few; j_gene: TRBJ1-1; CDR3aa: CASSLSDLGAEGAFF; CDR3nt: TGTGCCAGCAGCTTATCGGATTTGGGGGCAGAGGGGGCTTTCTTT
d_gene: NA; v_gene: TRBV5-1; abundance: once; j_gene: TRBJ1-3; CDR3aa: CASSPGMRGLGNTIYF; CDR3nt: TGCGCCAGCAGCCCCGGGATGCGGGGGCTAGGAAACACCATATATTTT
d_gene: TRBD2; v_gene: TRBV27; abundance: NA; j_gene: TRBJ2-3; CDR3aa: CASSSGRGGRGDTQYF; CDR3nt: TGTGCCAGCAGTTCCGGTCGGGGGGGGCGCGGAGATACGCAGTATTTT
d_gene: NA; v_gene: TRBV2; abundance: NA; j_gene: TRBJ1-1; CDR3aa: CASSEDQVGAFF; CDR3nt: TGTGCCAGCAGTGAAGACCAGGTAGGAGCTTTCTTT
d_gene: NA; v_gene: TRBV2; abundance: NA; j_gene: TRBJ2-6; CDR3aa: CASTQTGSGANVLTF; CDR3nt: TGTGCCAGCACTCAAACCGGCTCTGGGGCCAACGTCCTGACTTTC
d_gene: TRBD2; v_gene: TRBV14; abundance: NA; j_gene: TRBJ2-7; CDR3aa: CASSPGRGTYEQYF; CDR3nt: TGTGCCAGCAGCCCGGGGAGGGGAACCTACGAGCAGTACTTC
d_gene: NA; v_gene: TRBV12-5; abundance: NA; j_gene: TRBJ2-7; CDR3aa: CASGSLGGQYEQYF; CDR3nt: TGTGCTAGTGGTAGCCTTGGAGGACAGTACGAGCAGTACTTC
d_gene: TRBD1; v_gene: TRBV2; abundance: NA; j_gene: TRBJ2-7; CDR3aa: CASSEGTGAYEQYF; CDR3nt: TGTGCCAGCAGTGAAGGGACAGGGGCCTACGAGCAGTACTTC
d_gene: TRBD1; v_gene: TRBV29-1; abundance: once; j_gene: TRBJ1-2; CDR3aa: CSVSSSGTGYYGYTF; CDR3nt: TGCAGCGTTTCCAGTTCTGGGACAGGCTACTATGGCTACACCTTC
d_gene: TRBD2; v_gene: TRBV28; abundance: NA; j_gene: TRBJ2-1; CDR3aa: CASRDSGSHNEQFF; CDR3nt: TGTGCCAGCAGGGATAGCGGGAGCCACAATGAGCAGTTCTTC
d_gene: NA; v_gene: TRBV7-9; abundance: NA; j_gene: TRBJ2-3; CDR3aa: CASSSTGRLTDTQYF; CDR3nt: TGTGCCAGCAGCTCTACAGGGCGGTTGACAGATACGCAGTATTTT
d_gene: NA; v_gene: TRBV10-1; abundance: NA; j_gene: TRBJ1-3; CDR3aa: CASTGQRTGLLVSIYF; CDR3nt: TGCGCCAGCACCGGGCAACGAACAGGGCTCCTTGTCTCCATATATTTT
d_gene: TRBD1; v_gene: TRBV7-3; abundance: few; j_gene: TRBJ1-3; CDR3aa: CASSRGQAGSGNTIYF; CDR3nt: TGTGCCAGCAGCCGTGGACAGGCCGGCTCTGGAAACACCATATATTTT
d_gene: TRBD1; v_gene: TRBV19; abundance: NA; j_gene: TRBJ1-2; CDR3aa: CASTDRGTYGYTF; CDR3nt: TGTGCCAGTACGGACAGGGGCACCTATGGCTACACCTTC
d_gene: NA; v_gene: TRBV2; abundance: NA; j_gene: TRBJ2-1; CDR3aa: CASSSSTGDSEQFF; CDR3nt: TGTGCCAGCAGTTCGAGTACAGGGGACTCTGAGCAGTTCTTC
d_gene: NA; v_gene: TRBV12-5; abundance: NA; j_gene: TRBJ1-5; CDR3aa: CASGLTTLGNQPQHF; CDR3nt: TGTGCTAGTGGTTTGACCACCCTAGGAAATCAGCCCCAGCATTTT
d_gene: TRBD1; v_gene: TRBV28; abundance: NA; j_gene: TRBJ1-1; CDR3aa: CASSSSPMGTGRTEAFF; CDR3nt: TGTGCCAGCAGTTCCTCCCCCATGGGGACAGGGAGGACTGAAGCTTTCTTT
d_gene: NA; v_gene: TRBV11-2; abundance: NA; j_gene: TRBJ1-1; CDR3aa: CASSFGGRDTEAFF; CDR3nt: TGTGCCAGCAGCTTCGGGGGTCGGGACACTGAAGCTTTCTTT
d_gene: NA; v_gene: TRBV19; abundance: few; j_gene: TRBJ1-1; CDR3aa: CAGQTLNTEAFF; CDR3nt: TGTGCCGGACAGACACTTAACACTGAAGCTTTCTTT
d_gene: NA; v_gene: TRBV2; abundance: NA; j_gene: TRBJ1-2; CDR3aa: CASTLWAEADYTF; CDR3nt: TGTGCCAGCACCCTGTGGGCGGAGGCTGACTACACCTTC